Each of the 11 T cell receptor beta chains below was sequenced from the same sample in a study of early T cells in non-severe SARS-CoV-2 infection. TCRdb used MiXCR to reprocess the 5' RACE reads, holding one entry per CDR3 protein. The top ten clones hold more than 15% of a sample with roughly 70,000 distinct CDR3 sequences, around 20% of them seen once. Sequencing was performed on whole blood, taken at baseline. The receptors derive from an adult who was a healthcare worker with PCR-confirmed SARS-CoV-2 infection or an uninfected control (not recorded which).

This rearrangement joins TRBV20-1 to TRBJ1-1; tentative D call: TRBD1 (5 bases). The CDR3 sequence is 14 residues long. Trimming pared 4 bases from V and 1 base from J, leaving 13 bases between. Per the germline V gene, CDR1 is DFQATT and CDR2 is SNEGSKA (reference sequence). CDR3 bases: TGCAGTGCTACCCGACCCAGGGCGAACACTGAAGCTTTCTTT. Its translation is CSATRPRANTEAFF.

This clonotype showed up just a few times. The rearrangement joins TRBV9 to TRBJ1-6; 7 nucleotides line up with TRBD1. Per germline, CDR1 SGDLS and CDR2 YYNGEE. The trim removed 1 base at V and 9 bases at J, leaving 4 bases unmatched. CDR3 size: 14 residues. CDR3 in amino acids: CASSVTGEGSPLHF. DNA of the CDR3: TGTGCCAGCAGCGTAACAGGGGAAGGTTCACCCCTCCACTTT.

This clonotype was seen a few times. The chain carries TRBV14 and TRBJ1-1; D gene uncertain. The CDR3 runs to 13 residues. Trimming shortened V by 1 base and J by 1 base, and 4 bases separated the two germline ends. Germline V gives CDR1 SGHDN, CDR2 FVKESK. The CDR3 DNA sequence: TGTGCCAGCAGCCAAGGACAGAACACTGAAGCTTTCTTT. It is translated as CASSQGQNTEAFF. Filled out from reference TRBV14 and TRBJ1-1, the complete variable domain reads EAGVTQFPSHSVIEKGQTVTLRCDPISGHDNLYWYRRVMGKEIKFLLHFVKESKQDESGMPNNRFLAERTGGTYSTLKVQPAELEDSGVYFCASSQGQNTEAFFGQGTRLTVV.

The DNA for the CDR3 is TGTGCCAGCAGTGAGTTAGTTCTAGCCTACGAGCAGTACTTC. Its protein is CASSELVLAYEQYF. The rearrangement joins TRBV2 to TRBJ2-7; no clear D gene. Looked up from germline, CDR1 is SNHLY and CDR2 is FYNNEI. The CDR3 extends over 14 amino acids. Trimming cost V 3 bases and J 2 bases, with 11 bases left between them.

The CDR3 DNA is TGTGCCCGAAAGGGTAGACAGGGCGCCGGGGAGCTGTTTTTT. Its translation: CARKGRQGAGELFF. The rearrangement joins TRBV30 to TRBJ2-2, with TRBD1 matching over 7 bases. From germline, CDR1 is GTSNPN and CDR2 SVGIG (reference sequence). This CDR3 contains 14 residues. V gave up 8 bases and J gave up 6 bases; unmatched junction bases: 12.

V is TRBV24-1 and J is TRBJ2-1; 7 bases fit TRBD1. The CDR3 has 17 residues. CDR1 KGHDR and CDR2 SFDVKD come from the germline V gene. V lost 2 bases to trimming and J lost 10 bases; unmatched junction nucleotides: 16. The CDR3 DNA reads TGTGCCACCAGTGATTCAAAAGGGACAGCATGGTCCTCGGAGCAGTTCTTC. The encoded protein is CATSDSKGTAWSSEQFF.

This chain joins TRBV18 and TRBJ2-3, with TRBD1 identical over 8 bases. The CDR3 is made up of 13 amino acids. V trimming: 5 bases; J trimming: 4 bases; junction bases outside the gene matches: 2. The germline V gene encodes CDR1 KGHSH and CDR2 LQKENI. CDR3 protein: CASSAQGADTQYF. The DNA of the CDR3 is TGTGCCAGCTCAGCACAGGGGGCAGATACGCAGTATTTT.

The table lists this clonotype with many counts. The chain uses TRBV27 and TRBJ1-1; possibly TRBD1 for D (5 bases). Germline V gene data show CDR1 as MNHEY and CDR2 as SMNVEV (reference sequence). V was clipped by 6 bases and J by 5 bases, with 16 bases between them. This CDR3 comprises 14 residues. The CDR3 sequence: CASRPTGRGTEAFF. CDR3 DNA: TGTGCCAGCAGACCGACCGGCCGGGGGACTGAAGCTTTCTTT.

The table lists this clonotype with many counts. The chain has TRBV9 and TRBJ2-2, with 7 bases that match TRBD1. V lost 3 bases and J lost 4; bases outside the gene matches: 9. The germline gives CDR1 SGDLS, CDR2 YYNGEE. The CDR3 has 16 residues. Here the CDR3 reads CASSARTGSVTGELFF. The CDR3 nucleotides read TGTGCCAGCAGCGCACGGACAGGTTCCGTCACCGGGGAGCTGTTTTTT.

This clonotype appeared a few times. The chain couples TRBV4-1 to TRBJ1-6; TRBD1 is a possible D gene (6 bases). CDR3 length: 15 amino acids. Trimming shortened V by 4 bases and J by 10 bases, and 17 bases separated the two germline ends. Germline CDR1 is MGHRA and CDR2 is YSYEKL. The CDR3 nucleotides are TGCGCCAGCAGCCGCACGACAGGTGCGGAATCACCCCTCCACTTT. Translated: CASSRTTGAESPLHF.

This clonotype was observed a few times. The junction departs from the called germline gene at one end, perhaps through a read error. This chain links TRBV10-3 with TRBJ1-1; D is unclear. CDR1 and CDR2 from the germline V gene are ENHRY and SYGVKD. The CDR3 loop spans 12 amino acids. Here the CDR3 DNA reads TGTGCCATCAGAGAGTCGAACACTGAAGCTTTCTTT. This encodes CAIRESNTEAFF.